The clone carrying this TCR beta chain was recorded at least ten times. What it recognizes is unknown. This entry is derived from a study of CD8 T cells in ankylosing spondylitis. Study results and limitations: A motif in TCR beta, a set of under ten highly homologous variants, appeared characteristic of ankylosing spondylitis blood. Clones linked to disease were reported to show significant enrichment in matched ankylosing spondylitis synovial fluid. Previously reported in reactive arthritis synovial fluid and blood were some of the motif variants.

Scientists made TCR beta libraries using quantitative 5'-RACE with molecular barcodes. TCRdb reanalysed the 5' RACE reads using MiXCR and keeps one entry per CDR3 protein. The sample includes more than 150,000 distinct CDR3 sequences, 15% to 20% of them seen just once. The sequence came from a male donor aged 10-29 years with ankylosing spondylitis or in good health (not recorded which). Sequencing was done on a sample of blood, either unsorted or a sorted T cell fraction (not recorded which).

The CDR3 DNA reads as TGCGCCAGCAGCTCGGACAGTACCTACAATGAGCAGTTCTTC. Translated, it gives CASSSDSTYNEQFF. The genes are TRBV5-1 and TRBJ2-1, with TRBD1 as a possible D gene (6 bases). Per the germline V gene, CDR1 is SGHRS and CDR2 is YFSETQ. The CDR3 totals 14 residues. V lost 3 bases, J lost 2 bases, and 9 bases lay in between.